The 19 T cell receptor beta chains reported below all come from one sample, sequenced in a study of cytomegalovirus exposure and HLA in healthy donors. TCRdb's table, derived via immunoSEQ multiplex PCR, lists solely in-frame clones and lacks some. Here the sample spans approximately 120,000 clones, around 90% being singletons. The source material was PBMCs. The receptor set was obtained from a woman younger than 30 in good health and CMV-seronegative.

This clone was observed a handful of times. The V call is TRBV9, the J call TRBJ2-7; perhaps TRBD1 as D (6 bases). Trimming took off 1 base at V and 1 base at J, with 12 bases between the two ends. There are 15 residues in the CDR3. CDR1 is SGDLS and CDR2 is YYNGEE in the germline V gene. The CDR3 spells CASSVSPGHSYEQYF. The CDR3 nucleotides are TGTGCCAGCAGCGTATCCCCGGGACATTCCTACGAGCAGTACTTC.

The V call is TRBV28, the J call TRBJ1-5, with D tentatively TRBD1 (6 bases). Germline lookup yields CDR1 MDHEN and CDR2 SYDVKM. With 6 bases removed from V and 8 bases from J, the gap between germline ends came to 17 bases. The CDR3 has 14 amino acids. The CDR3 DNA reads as TGTGCCAGCAGCTCAGGACAGCACTCTGAGCCCCAGCATTTT. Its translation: CASSSGQHSEPQHF.

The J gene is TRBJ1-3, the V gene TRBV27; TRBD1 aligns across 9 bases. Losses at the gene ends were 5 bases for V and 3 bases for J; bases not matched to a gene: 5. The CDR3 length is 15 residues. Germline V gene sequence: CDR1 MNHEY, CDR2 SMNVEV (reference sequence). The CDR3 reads CASSKDRGFGNTIYF. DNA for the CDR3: TGTGCCAGCAGTAAAGACAGGGGGTTTGGAAACACCATATATTTT.

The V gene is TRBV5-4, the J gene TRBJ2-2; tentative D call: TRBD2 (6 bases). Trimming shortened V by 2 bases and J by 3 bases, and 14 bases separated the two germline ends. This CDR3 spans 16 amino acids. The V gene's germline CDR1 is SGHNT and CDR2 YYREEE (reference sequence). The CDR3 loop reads CASSFSGATHTGELFF. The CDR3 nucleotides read TGTGCCAGCAGCTTTAGCGGAGCCACCCACACCGGGGAGCTGTTTTTT.

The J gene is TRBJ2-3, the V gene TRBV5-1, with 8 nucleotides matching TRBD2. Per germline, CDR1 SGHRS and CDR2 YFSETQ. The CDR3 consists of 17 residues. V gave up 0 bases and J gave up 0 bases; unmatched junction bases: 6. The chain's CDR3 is CASSLGGTSGSTDTQYF. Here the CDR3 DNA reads TGCGCCAGCAGCTTGGGGGGAACTAGCGGTAGCACAGATACGCAGTATTTT.

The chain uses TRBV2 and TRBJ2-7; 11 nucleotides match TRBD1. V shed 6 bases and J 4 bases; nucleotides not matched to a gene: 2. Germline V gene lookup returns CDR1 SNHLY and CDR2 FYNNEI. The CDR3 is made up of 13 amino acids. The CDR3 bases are TGTGCCAGCAGGGACAGGGGGCTATACGAGCAGTACTTC. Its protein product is CASRDRGLYEQYF.

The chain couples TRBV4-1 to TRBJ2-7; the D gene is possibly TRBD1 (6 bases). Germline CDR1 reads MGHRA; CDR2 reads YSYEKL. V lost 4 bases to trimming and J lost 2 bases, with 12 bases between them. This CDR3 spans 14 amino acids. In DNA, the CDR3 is TGCGCCAGCAGCCCAGCAAGACAGGCCTACGAGCAGTACTTC. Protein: CASSPARQAYEQYF.

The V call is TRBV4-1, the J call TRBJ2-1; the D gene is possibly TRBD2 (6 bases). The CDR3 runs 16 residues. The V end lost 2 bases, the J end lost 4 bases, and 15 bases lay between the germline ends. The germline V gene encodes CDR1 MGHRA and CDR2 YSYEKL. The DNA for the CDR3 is TGCGCCAGCAGCCAATACCTAGCGAATCCTTACAATGAGCAGTTCTTC. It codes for CASSQYLANPYNEQFF.

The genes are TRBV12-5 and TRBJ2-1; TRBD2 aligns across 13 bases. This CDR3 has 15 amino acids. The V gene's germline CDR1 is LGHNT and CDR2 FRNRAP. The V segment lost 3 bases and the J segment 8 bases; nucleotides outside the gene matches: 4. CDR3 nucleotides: TGTGCTAGTGGTTTTGGACTAGCGGGAGTGGATGAGCAGTTCTTC. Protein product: CASGFGLAGVDEQFF.

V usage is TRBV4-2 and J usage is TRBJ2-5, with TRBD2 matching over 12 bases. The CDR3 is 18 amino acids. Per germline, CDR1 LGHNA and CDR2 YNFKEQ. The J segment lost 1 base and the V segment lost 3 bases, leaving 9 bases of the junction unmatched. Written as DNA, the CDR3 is TGTGCCAGCAGCCAGACCGCCCGACTAGCGGGAGTCCAAGAGACCCAGTACTTC. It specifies CASSQTARLAGVQETQYF.

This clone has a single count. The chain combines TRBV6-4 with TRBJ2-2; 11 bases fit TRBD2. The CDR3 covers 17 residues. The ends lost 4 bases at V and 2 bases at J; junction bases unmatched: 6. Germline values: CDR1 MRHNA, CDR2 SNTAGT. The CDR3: CASSVVLAGANTGELFF. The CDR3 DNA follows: TGTGCCAGCAGTGTCGTACTAGCGGGAGCAAACACCGGGGAGCTGTTTTTT.

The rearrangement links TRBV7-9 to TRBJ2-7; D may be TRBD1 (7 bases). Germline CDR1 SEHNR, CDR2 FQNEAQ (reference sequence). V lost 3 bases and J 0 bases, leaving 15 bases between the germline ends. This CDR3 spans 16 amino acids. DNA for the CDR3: TGTGCCAGCAGCTTCGGGTCAGGGGGGCGCTCCTACGAGCAGTACTTC. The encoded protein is CASSFGSGGRSYEQYF.

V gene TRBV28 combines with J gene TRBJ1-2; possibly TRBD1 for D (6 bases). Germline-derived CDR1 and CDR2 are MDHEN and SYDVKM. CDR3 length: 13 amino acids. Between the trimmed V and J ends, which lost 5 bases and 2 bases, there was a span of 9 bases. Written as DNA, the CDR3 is TGTGCCAGCAGTCCGGACAGCAACTATGGCTACACCTTC. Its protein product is CASSPDSNYGYTF.

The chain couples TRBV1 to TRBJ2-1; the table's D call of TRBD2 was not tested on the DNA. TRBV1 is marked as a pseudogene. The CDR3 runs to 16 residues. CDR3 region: CTSSQDRAGCFNEQFF. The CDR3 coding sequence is TGCACCAGCAGCCAAGATCGAGCGGGATGTTTCAATGAGCAGTTCTTC.

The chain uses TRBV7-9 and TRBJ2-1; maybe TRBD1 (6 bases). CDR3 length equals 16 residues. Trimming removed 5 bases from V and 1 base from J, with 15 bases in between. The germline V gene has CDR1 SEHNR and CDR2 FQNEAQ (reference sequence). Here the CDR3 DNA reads TGTGCCAGCAGCCCCTACAGGGCCAGTTCCTACAATGAGCAGTTCTTC. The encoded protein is CASSPYRASSYNEQFF. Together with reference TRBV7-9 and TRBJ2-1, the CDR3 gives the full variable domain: DTGVSQNPRHKITKRGQNVTFRCDPISEHNRLYWYRQTLGQGPEFLTYFQNEAQLEKSRLLSDRFSAERPKGSFSTLEIQRTEQGDSAMYLCASSPYRASSYNEQFFGPGTRLTVL.

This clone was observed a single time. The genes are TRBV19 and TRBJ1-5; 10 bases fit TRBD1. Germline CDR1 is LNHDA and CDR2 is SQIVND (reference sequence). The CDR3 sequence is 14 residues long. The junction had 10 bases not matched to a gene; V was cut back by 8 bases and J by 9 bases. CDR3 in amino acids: CASGRSGTGVPQHF. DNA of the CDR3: TGTGCCAGTGGACGATCCGGGACAGGGGTGCCCCAGCATTTT.

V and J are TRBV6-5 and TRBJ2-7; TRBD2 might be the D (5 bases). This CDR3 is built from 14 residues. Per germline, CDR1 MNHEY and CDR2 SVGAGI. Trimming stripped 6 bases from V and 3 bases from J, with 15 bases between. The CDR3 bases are TGTGCCAGCAGAGGACGCCCTGAGGGCTACGAGCAGTACTTC. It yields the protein CASRGRPEGYEQYF.

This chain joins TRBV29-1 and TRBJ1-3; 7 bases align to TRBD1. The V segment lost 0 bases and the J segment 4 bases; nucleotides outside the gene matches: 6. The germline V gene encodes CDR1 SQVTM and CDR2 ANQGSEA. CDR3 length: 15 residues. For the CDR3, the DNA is TGCAGCGTTGAAGATCTAGGGGGCTCGGGAAACACCATATATTTT. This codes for CSVEDLGGSGNTIYF.

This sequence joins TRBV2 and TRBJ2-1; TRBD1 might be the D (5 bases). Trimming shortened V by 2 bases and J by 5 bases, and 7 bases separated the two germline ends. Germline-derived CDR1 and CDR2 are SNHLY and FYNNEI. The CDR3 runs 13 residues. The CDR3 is CASSEYRHNEQFF. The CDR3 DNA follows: TGTGCCAGCAGTGAATACAGGCACAATGAGCAGTTCTTC.